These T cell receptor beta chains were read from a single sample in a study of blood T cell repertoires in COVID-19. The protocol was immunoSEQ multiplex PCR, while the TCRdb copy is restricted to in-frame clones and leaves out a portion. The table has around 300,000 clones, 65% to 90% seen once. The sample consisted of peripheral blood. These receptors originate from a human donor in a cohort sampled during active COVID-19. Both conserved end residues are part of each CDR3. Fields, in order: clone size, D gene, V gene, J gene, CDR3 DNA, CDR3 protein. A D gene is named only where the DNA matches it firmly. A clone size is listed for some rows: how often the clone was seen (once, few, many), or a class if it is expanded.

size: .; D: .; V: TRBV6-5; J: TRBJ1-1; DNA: TGTGCCAGCAATGGTCGAGGGGGATGGGACACTGAAGCTTTCTTT; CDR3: CASNGRGGWDTEAFF
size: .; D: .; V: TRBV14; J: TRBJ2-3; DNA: TGTGCCAGCAGCCGACAGACTCAATCTAGCACAGATACGCAGTATTTT; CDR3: CASSRQTQSSTDTQYF
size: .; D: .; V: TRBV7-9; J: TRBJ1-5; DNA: TGTGCCAGCAGCTTAGAGGGGTATCAGCCCCAGCATTTT; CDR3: CASSLEGYQPQHF
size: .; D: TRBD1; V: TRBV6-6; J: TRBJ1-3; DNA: TGTGCCAGCAGCACCTCGGGACAGGGTATAAACACCATATATTTT; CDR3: CASSTSGQGINTIYF
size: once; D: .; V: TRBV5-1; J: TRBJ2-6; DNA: TGCGCCAGCAGCTTAGGGTCGGGACACAACTCTGGGGCCAACGTCCTGACTTTC; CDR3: CASSLGSGHNSGANVLTF
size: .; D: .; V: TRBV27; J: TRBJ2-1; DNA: TGTGCCAGCAGCAATTACTGGCGGTTCAATGACAGGCCCATTTACAATGAGCAGTTCTTC; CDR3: CASSNYWRFNDRPIYNEQFF
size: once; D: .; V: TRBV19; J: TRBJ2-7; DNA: TGTGCCAGTAGTATAGCCATAAGCAGCGCCTACGAGCAGTACTTC; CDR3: CASSIAISSAYEQYF
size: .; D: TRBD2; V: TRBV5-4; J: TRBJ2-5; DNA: TGTGCCAGCAGCGCAGGGACTAGGCAAGAGACCCAGTACTTC; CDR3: CASSAGTRQETQYF
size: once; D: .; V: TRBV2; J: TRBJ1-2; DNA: TGTGCCAGCAGTGGAGCTCCAAACTATGGCTACACCTTC; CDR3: CASSGAPNYGYTF
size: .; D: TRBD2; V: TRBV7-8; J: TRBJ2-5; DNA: TGTGCCAGCAGCTTCTCTAGCGGGAGGACGGAGACCCAGTACTTC; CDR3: CASSFSSGRTETQYF
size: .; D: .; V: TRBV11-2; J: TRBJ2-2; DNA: TGTGCCAGCAGCCGCGAGGGCTCGAACACCGGGGAGCTGTTTTTT; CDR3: CASSREGSNTGELFF
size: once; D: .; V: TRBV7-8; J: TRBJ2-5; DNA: TGTGCCAGCAGCTCCATAAGATGGATTGGGAGGAAAGAGACCCAGTACTTC; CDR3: CASSSIRWIGRKETQYF
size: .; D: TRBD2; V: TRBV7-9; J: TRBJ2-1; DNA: TGTGCCAGCATCAAAAAGGCGGGAGCAGGGAGGGATGAGCAGTTCTTC; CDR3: CASIKKAGAGRDEQFF
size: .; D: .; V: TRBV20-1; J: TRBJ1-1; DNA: TGCAGTGCTACGTCCGCAGGAGCTTTCTTT; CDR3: CSATSAGAFF
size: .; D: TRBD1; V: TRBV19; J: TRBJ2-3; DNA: TGTGCCAGTAGTATTTGGCAGGGGGCAGATACGCAGTATTTT; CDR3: CASSIWQGADTQYF
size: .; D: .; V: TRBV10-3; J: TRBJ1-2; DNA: TGTGCCATCAGTAAGGGACAAGGAGATGGCTACACCTTC; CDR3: CAISKGQGDGYTF
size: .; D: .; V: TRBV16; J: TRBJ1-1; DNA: TGTGCCAGCAGACAGGGTGTTTTGAACACTGAAGCTTTCTTT; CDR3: CASRQGVLNTEAFF
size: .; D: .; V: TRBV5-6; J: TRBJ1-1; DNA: TGTGCCAGCAGCCGGGGACAACTCACTGAAGCTTTCTTT; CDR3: CASSRGQLTEAFF
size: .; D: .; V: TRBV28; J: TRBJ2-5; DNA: TGTGCCAGCAGTCCCTCGGGGGAGCAAGAGAATAATCTGTACTTC; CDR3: CASSPSGEQENNLYF
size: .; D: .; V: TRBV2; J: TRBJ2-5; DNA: TGTGCCAGCACTCTCCAGGGCCTGAAAGAGACCCAGTACTTC; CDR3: CASTLQGLKETQYF